Reported below is one TCR beta chain. The clone's antigen remains unknown. Per-base quality was not reported, and no clone a single base away is much larger than it. This entry belongs to a study of T cells after yellow fever vaccination (dated by TCRdb to about 2019). Background for the entire study: The SMART-Seq v4 Ultra Low Input RNA kit was used to prepare libraries from fractions with low cell numbers. To follow T-cell clones before and after primary and booster YFV17D yellow fever vaccination, bulk TCR alpha and beta repertoires were sequenced over time. Blood was collected at multiple timepoints before and after primary and secondary immunization, and bulk PBMC replicates and cell subsets were isolated. Two healthy male donors, one aged 18 to 30 and one aged 30 to 39 years, were included in the cohort.

Via the germline V gene, CDR1 is SGHRS and CDR2 YFSETQ. Germline trimming amounts to 0 bases on V and 7 bases on J, with 12 as the count of junction bases outside the gene matches. The CDR3 has 18 amino acids, counting the end cysteine and phenylalanine. Only the CDR3 region is kept as DNA, spanning 54 bases read in frame from base 1. What the treatment or condition label conveys for this sample: live attenuated yellow fever vaccine strain. PBMCs were isolated from peripheral blood using a standard Ficoll-Paque protocol. CD4 and CD8 T-cell fractions were isolated with Dynabeads CD4 and CD8 positive selection kits. TriZol was used to extract RNA from bulk PBMCs, CD4 and CD8 fractions, and dextramer-positive and dextramer-negative fractions. Overall study outcomes, separate from this receptor: Most clones expanded after primary vaccination were re-detected after the booster (around 96% of CD4 and around nine tenths of CD8), suggesting broad memory maintenance. The secondary T-cell response was weaker than the primary response but faster, peaking on day 5 instead of day 15. A small fraction of clonotypes showed up in both the CD4 and CD8 compartments, probably as a result of convergent recombination. Because the study included only two donors, the extent to which the findings can be generalized is limited. Computational filtering was required because FACS-sorted repertoires could contain abundant contaminating clonotypes from the bulk population.

Reads for this sample came from an Illumina NovaSeq 6000. TCR cDNA was synthesized by 5'RACE template switching, through which a universal primer site and unique molecular identifiers were introduced. cDNA synthesis was primed from both the TCR alpha and TCR beta constant segments. Library amplification involved two PCR steps, and the second step added sample barcodes and sequencing adapters. Sequencing of libraries was performed on Illumina HiSeq 2500 (2x100 bp) or NovaSeq (2x150 bp). As for the original processing: MIGEC was used to demultiplex reads and collapse the reads into UMI consensus sequences, and MiXCR was used for V(D)J alignment. Vaccine-responding clonotypes were identified with edgeR using replicate PBMC samples, with FDR below 0.01 and a log2 fold change above 5 up to day 15 being required. Bulk clonotypes were assigned CD4 or CD8 identity according to which sequenced CD4 or CD8 repertoire held them at higher abundance. TCRdb applied fastp at Q25 and MiXCR to the public reads, then kept only in-frame beta chains. Rows with a matching CDR3 protein are joined into one entry that keeps the most common DNA and genes. TCRdb, not the original authors, processed these V and J calls. The table for this sample lists some 300,000 distinct CDR3 sequences; 7.5% to 9% of them were counted only once. Together, the top ten hold 3% to 4% of the sample.

Sequenced material: CD4+ T cells sorted from PBMCs, taken 5 days after the yellow fever booster vaccination. Recombination connected TRBV5-1 to TRBJ1-6, and 8 bases in between align with TRBD1. This sequence was found in a man younger than 30 who received the YFV17D yellow fever vaccine. The CDR3 region: CASSLDFRPTGENSPLHF. DNA sequence: TGCGCCAGCAGCTTGGATTTCAGGCCGACAGGGGAAAATTCACCCCTCCACTTT.